The rows below give T cell receptor beta chains drawn from one sample of a study of post-analysis software for immune sequencing data. Each CDR3 protein gets one entry after TCRdb re-called the PCR reads with MiXCR. The sample includes approximately 570,000 distinct CDR3 sequences, roughly 45% seen only once; the top ten take 1.5% to 2%. Sequencing input: blood. Receptors were obtained from a girl aged 10-17 years with multiple sclerosis. CDR3s include the opening cysteine and the closing phenylalanine or tryptophan. The order of the fields is J gene, V gene, D gene, clone size, CDR3 DNA, CDR3 protein. A D gene is named only where the DNA matches it firmly. The listing skips clone size in some rows; elsewhere it reads once, few, many or a size class.

j_call: TRBJ2-7
v_call: TRBV25-1
d_call: NA
clone_size: few
cdr3_nt: TGTGCCAGCAGATTCAACTACGAGCAGTACTTC
cdr3_aa: CASRFNYEQYF

j_call: TRBJ2-5
v_call: TRBV7-2
d_call: NA
clone_size: NA
cdr3_nt: TGTGCCAGCAGCGTCGGATTCGTGGGGGAGACCCAGTACTTC
cdr3_aa: CASSVGFVGETQYF

j_call: TRBJ1-2
v_call: TRBV12-3/TRBV12-4
d_call: NA
clone_size: NA
cdr3_nt: TGTGCCAGCAGTTCAAGCCCCGGACTCCCATCCGGCTACACCTTC
cdr3_aa: CASSSSPGLPSGYTF

j_call: TRBJ2-1
v_call: TRBV20-1
d_call: TRBD2
clone_size: many
cdr3_nt: TGCAGTGCTACTAGCGGGAGGGCCTACAATGAGCAGTTCTTC
cdr3_aa: CSATSGRAYNEQFF

j_call: TRBJ2-1
v_call: TRBV24-1
d_call: TRBD2
clone_size: NA
cdr3_nt: TGTGCCACCAGTGACTCTGTTGGCGGGAGTTTTAATGAGCAGTTCTTC
cdr3_aa: CATSDSVGGSFNEQFF

j_call: TRBJ2-1
v_call: TRBV29-1
d_call: TRBD2
clone_size: NA
cdr3_nt: TGCAGCGTTGAAGGACTAGCGGGAGAGTATCATGAGCAGTTCTTC
cdr3_aa: CSVEGLAGEYHEQFF

j_call: TRBJ2-7
v_call: TRBV20-1
d_call: NA
clone_size: NA
cdr3_nt: TGCAGTGCGGGGGGATTTACCTACGAGCAGTACTTC
cdr3_aa: CSAGGFTYEQYF

j_call: TRBJ1-1
v_call: TRBV29-1
d_call: NA
clone_size: few
cdr3_nt: TGCAGCGTTGCACAGGGTGCAGCTGAAGCTTTCTTT
cdr3_aa: CSVAQGAAEAFF

j_call: TRBJ2-1
v_call: TRBV5-1
d_call: TRBD2
clone_size: many
cdr3_nt: TGCGCCAGCAGCCCGGGACTAGCAAGCAATGAGCAGTTCTTC
cdr3_aa: CASSPGLASNEQFF

j_call: TRBJ1-2
v_call: TRBV4-1
d_call: TRBD1
clone_size: NA
cdr3_nt: TGCGCCAGCAGCCAAGAGTGGCAGGGGGCCGGTGGCTACACCTTC
cdr3_aa: CASSQEWQGAGGYTF

j_call: TRBJ1-6
v_call: TRBV7-9
d_call: TRBD1
clone_size: NA
cdr3_nt: TGTGCCAGCAGCTTCGGACAGGGAGGTTCACCCCTCCACTTT
cdr3_aa: CASSFGQGGSPLHF

j_call: TRBJ2-1
v_call: TRBV9
d_call: TRBD1
clone_size: NA
cdr3_nt: TGTGCCAGCAGCATCCCTAAGGATGGGGGACAGGGACTAAATGAGCAGTTCTTC
cdr3_aa: CASSIPKDGGQGLNEQFF

j_call: TRBJ2-4
v_call: TRBV7-9
d_call: TRBD2
clone_size: few
cdr3_nt: TGTGCCAGCAGTTCTAGCGGAGGGCTAGCCAAAAACATTCAGTACTTC
cdr3_aa: CASSSSGGLAKNIQYF

j_call: TRBJ2-1
v_call: TRBV6-2/TRBV6-3
d_call: NA
clone_size: NA
cdr3_nt: TGTGCCAGCAGTTATCGCCAGTACAATGAGCAGTTCTTC
cdr3_aa: CASSYRQYNEQFF

j_call: TRBJ1-4
v_call: TRBV28
d_call: TRBD1
clone_size: NA
cdr3_nt: TGTGCCAGCAGTATCTCCGGGACAGGGGATGAAAAACTGTTTTTT
cdr3_aa: CASSISGTGDEKLFF

j_call: TRBJ1-2
v_call: TRBV4-1
d_call: NA
clone_size: NA
cdr3_nt: TGCGCCAGCAGCCAAGTCGGTGGACAGCACTATGGCTACACCTTC
cdr3_aa: CASSQVGGQHYGYTF

j_call: TRBJ2-7
v_call: TRBV6-5
d_call: TRBD2
clone_size: few
cdr3_nt: TGTGCCAGCAAGGGGGCGGGAGGGTCCTGCGAGCAGTACTTC
cdr3_aa: CASKGAGGSCEQYF

j_call: TRBJ2-7
v_call: TRBV5-1
d_call: TRBD1
clone_size: NA
cdr3_nt: TGCGCCAGCAGCCTAGGGACAGCCCTATCACCCCACGAGCAGTACTTC
cdr3_aa: CASSLGTALSPHEQYF

j_call: TRBJ1-5
v_call: TRBV6-1
d_call: NA
clone_size: NA
cdr3_nt: TGTGCCAGCAGTGAAGCAGGGAGGGGGCAGCCCCAGCATTTT
cdr3_aa: CASSEAGRGQPQHF

j_call: TRBJ2-7
v_call: TRBV5-5
d_call: TRBD1
clone_size: few
cdr3_nt: TGTGCCAGCAGTCGTTACAGGGGTAGCGACGAGCAGTACTTC
cdr3_aa: CASSRYRGSDEQYF

j_call: TRBJ2-1
v_call: TRBV5-1
d_call: TRBD2
clone_size: few
cdr3_nt: TGCGCCAGCAGCTCTACCGGGACTAGCGGGGACAATGAGCAGTTCTTC
cdr3_aa: CASSSTGTSGDNEQFF

j_call: TRBJ2-6
v_call: TRBV5-1
d_call: NA
clone_size: NA
cdr3_nt: TGCGCCAGCAGCTTACGAGGGCCACGCACCGAGGGGGCCAACGTCCTGACTTTC
cdr3_aa: CASSLRGPRTEGANVLTF

j_call: TRBJ2-7
v_call: TRBV7-2
d_call: NA
clone_size: few
cdr3_nt: TGTGCCAGCAGCTTAGTGTCTGGGCTTGACTCCTACGAGCAGTACTTC
cdr3_aa: CASSLVSGLDSYEQYF

j_call: TRBJ1-3
v_call: TRBV6-6
d_call: NA
clone_size: NA
cdr3_nt: TGTGCCAGCAGTTACAGAGGGGTCGGGAACACCATATATTTT
cdr3_aa: CASSYRGVGNTIYF

j_call: TRBJ2-5
v_call: TRBV5-1
d_call: TRBD2
clone_size: NA
cdr3_nt: TGCGCCAGCAGCCCGGGGTGGATTAGCGGGAGGGCCCAGGAGACCCAGTACTTC
cdr3_aa: CASSPGWISGRAQETQYF

j_call: TRBJ2-7
v_call: TRBV10-2
d_call: NA
clone_size: NA
cdr3_nt: TGCGCCAGCAGCGACTTTAAGGGCGAGCAGTACTTC
cdr3_aa: CASSDFKGEQYF

j_call: TRBJ2-6
v_call: TRBV7-9
d_call: TRBD1
clone_size: few
cdr3_nt: TGTGCCAGCAGCTTCAGGGGGCTTGGCTCTGGGGCCAACGTCCTGACTTTC
cdr3_aa: CASSFRGLGSGANVLTF

j_call: TRBJ2-1
v_call: TRBV20-1
d_call: NA
clone_size: NA
cdr3_nt: TGCAGTCCTTGGGGGACCGCGTCTGATGAGCAGTTCTTC
cdr3_aa: CSPWGTASDEQFF

j_call: TRBJ1-5
v_call: TRBV10-3
d_call: NA
clone_size: many
cdr3_nt: TGTGCCATCAGCGGCCGGGACGGAGTCAATCAGCCCCAGCATTTT
cdr3_aa: CAISGRDGVNQPQHF

j_call: TRBJ2-7
v_call: TRBV5-4
d_call: TRBD2
clone_size: few
cdr3_nt: TGTGCCAGCAGTATTAGCGGGAGTTCTATTTCCGAGCAGTACTTC
cdr3_aa: CASSISGSSISEQYF

j_call: TRBJ2-1
v_call: TRBV5-6
d_call: TRBD2
clone_size: NA
cdr3_nt: TGTGCCAGCGGCTTGGCTAGCGGGAATTGGCAGTTCTTC
cdr3_aa: CASGLASGNWQFF

j_call: TRBJ1-4
v_call: TRBV30
d_call: NA
clone_size: NA
cdr3_nt: TGTGCCCGGAGTGTACCCGGTGCGGCTAATGAAAAACTGTTTTTT
cdr3_aa: CARSVPGAANEKLFF

j_call: TRBJ2-3
v_call: TRBV24-1
d_call: TRBD2
clone_size: NA
cdr3_nt: TGTGCCACCAGTGATTATACTAGCGGGAGGGCAGGTACGCAGTATTTT
cdr3_aa: CATSDYTSGRAGTQYF

j_call: TRBJ1-2
v_call: TRBV5-1
d_call: NA
clone_size: NA
cdr3_nt: TGCGCCAGCAGCCCAGAGAGTGGGGAGGTCTACTATGGCTACACCTTC
cdr3_aa: CASSPESGEVYYGYTF

j_call: TRBJ1-4
v_call: TRBV20-1
d_call: TRBD1
clone_size: NA
cdr3_nt: TGCAGTGCTAGAGGGTGGACAGGGGAAAAACTGTTTTTT
cdr3_aa: CSARGWTGEKLFF

j_call: TRBJ1-1
v_call: TRBV6-6
d_call: NA
clone_size: once
cdr3_nt: TGTGCCAGCAGTTCCTTTTCGCCGGGGGACTTTGAAGCTTTCTTT
cdr3_aa: CASSSFSPGDFEAFF

j_call: TRBJ2-1
v_call: TRBV6-1
d_call: NA
clone_size: NA
cdr3_nt: TGTGCCAGCAGTGAAGCGCTTCACAAAGAGCAGTTCTTC
cdr3_aa: CASSEALHKEQFF

j_call: TRBJ1-5
v_call: TRBV4-1
d_call: TRBD1
clone_size: NA
cdr3_nt: TGCGCCAGCAGCCCGGGGACAGGGGGCTTCAATCAGCCCCAGCATTTT
cdr3_aa: CASSPGTGGFNQPQHF

j_call: TRBJ2-6
v_call: TRBV6-6
d_call: TRBD2
clone_size: few
cdr3_nt: TGTGCCAGCAGTGTCCGGGGGGCTGGGGCCAACGTCCTGACTTTC
cdr3_aa: CASSVRGAGANVLTF

j_call: TRBJ2-1
v_call: TRBV29-1
d_call: NA
clone_size: NA
cdr3_nt: TGCAGCGTTAGAATCCGGGCGATCGGGGCCAACAATGAGCGGTTCTTC
cdr3_aa: CSVRIRAIGANNERFF

j_call: TRBJ1-1
v_call: TRBV6-5
d_call: NA
clone_size: NA
cdr3_nt: TGTGCCAACAGTTACAGTTACAGGGTATCCACTGAAGCTTTCTTT
cdr3_aa: CANSYSYRVSTEAFF

j_call: TRBJ1-1
v_call: TRBV7-2
d_call: NA
clone_size: NA
cdr3_nt: TGTGCCAGCAGCTTATCCGCATCAACTGAAGCTTTCTTT
cdr3_aa: CASSLSASTEAFF

j_call: TRBJ2-6
v_call: TRBV6-5
d_call: NA
clone_size: NA
cdr3_nt: TGTGCCAGCAGGCGAACTGGGGCCAACGTCCTGACTTTC
cdr3_aa: CASRRTGANVLTF

j_call: TRBJ1-1
v_call: TRBV6-5
d_call: NA
clone_size: NA
cdr3_nt: TGTGCCAGCAAAGCCGGGACCCAGAACACTGAAGCTTTCTTT
cdr3_aa: CASKAGTQNTEAFF

j_call: TRBJ2-7
v_call: TRBV10-2
d_call: NA
clone_size: NA
cdr3_nt: TGCGCCTGCCGGGACTTCTACGAGCAGTACTTC
cdr3_aa: CACRDFYEQYF

j_call: TRBJ1-6
v_call: TRBV6-1
d_call: TRBD1
clone_size: NA
cdr3_nt: TGTGCCAGCAGCAATCTGGACAGGGGAGGATCACCCCTCCACTTT
cdr3_aa: CASSNLDRGGSPLHF

j_call: TRBJ2-1
v_call: TRBV2
d_call: NA
clone_size: NA
cdr3_nt: TGTGCCAGCAGTCTACAGGGCGGGCAGTTCTTC
cdr3_aa: CASSLQGGQFF

j_call: TRBJ2-7
v_call: TRBV10-3
d_call: TRBD1
clone_size: NA
cdr3_nt: TGTGCCATGGGACAGACTACCTACGAGCAGTACTTC
cdr3_aa: CAMGQTTYEQYF

j_call: TRBJ2-4
v_call: TRBV7-2
d_call: TRBD2
clone_size: NA
cdr3_nt: TGTGCCAGCAGCTTGGGGGGGGGACGGAACATTCAGTACTTC
cdr3_aa: CASSLGGGRNIQYF

j_call: TRBJ2-5
v_call: TRBV7-8
d_call: NA
clone_size: NA
cdr3_nt: TGTGCCAGCAGCTCAAGAACGGGGTTAGGAGAGACCCAGTACTTC
cdr3_aa: CASSSRTGLGETQYF

j_call: TRBJ1-2
v_call: TRBV12-3/TRBV12-4
d_call: NA
clone_size: few
cdr3_nt: TGTGCCAGCAGTTTATACGTCACCGGCGGCTACACCTTC
cdr3_aa: CASSLYVTGGYTF

j_call: TRBJ2-3
v_call: TRBV5-1
d_call: TRBD2
clone_size: NA
cdr3_nt: TGCGCCAGCAGCCCCAGCGGGAGGCCAGATACGCAGTATTTT
cdr3_aa: CASSPSGRPDTQYF

j_call: TRBJ2-3
v_call: TRBV14
d_call: NA
clone_size: NA
cdr3_nt: TGTGCCAGCAGCCAAAGGATTGCGTCTAGCACAGATACGCAGTATTTT
cdr3_aa: CASSQRIASSTDTQYF

j_call: TRBJ1-1
v_call: TRBV29-1
d_call: NA
clone_size: NA
cdr3_nt: TGCAGCGTCGGGACTCGGATGGGCTCGAACACTGTAGCTTTCTTT
cdr3_aa: CSVGTRMGSNTVAFF

j_call: TRBJ1-2
v_call: TRBV6-5
d_call: TRBD1
clone_size: few
cdr3_nt: TGTGCCAGCAGTTATGGAGGGACAGGCTATGGCTACACCTTC
cdr3_aa: CASSYGGTGYGYTF